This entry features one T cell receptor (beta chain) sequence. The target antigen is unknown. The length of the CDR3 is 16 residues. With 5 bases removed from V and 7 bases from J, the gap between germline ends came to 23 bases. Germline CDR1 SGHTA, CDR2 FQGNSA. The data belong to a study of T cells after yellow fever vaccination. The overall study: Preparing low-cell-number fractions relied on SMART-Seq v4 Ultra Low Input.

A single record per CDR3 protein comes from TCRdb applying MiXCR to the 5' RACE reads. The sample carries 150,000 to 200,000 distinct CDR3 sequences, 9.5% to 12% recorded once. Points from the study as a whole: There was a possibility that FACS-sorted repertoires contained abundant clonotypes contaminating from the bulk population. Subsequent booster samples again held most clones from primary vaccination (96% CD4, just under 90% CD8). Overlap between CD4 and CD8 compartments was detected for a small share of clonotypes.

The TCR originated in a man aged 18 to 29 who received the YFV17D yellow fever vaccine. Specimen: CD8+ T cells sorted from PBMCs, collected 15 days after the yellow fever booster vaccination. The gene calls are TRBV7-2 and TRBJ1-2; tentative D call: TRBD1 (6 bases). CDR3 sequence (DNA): TGTGCCAGCAGCCTCCCTAAAACAGGGTTGGGGGGTGGCTACACCTTC. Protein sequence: CASSLPKTGLGGGYTF. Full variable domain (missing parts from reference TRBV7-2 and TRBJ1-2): GAGVSQSPSNKVTEKGKDVELRCDPISGHTALYWYRQSLGQGLEFLIYFQGNSAPDKSGLPSDRFSAERTGGSVSTLTIQRTQQEDSAVYLCASSLPKTGLGGGYTFGSGTRLTVV.